Below, one TCR beta chain is given with its context. Its antigen has not been determined. This could be a read error, since a much larger clone is one nucleotide away. The CDR3 covers 14 residues, taking in both the cysteine and the phenylalanine. Only the CDR3 region is kept as DNA, spanning 42 bases read in frame from base 1. For CDR1 and CDR2, the germline V gene lists MGHDK and SYGVNS. This sample was taken from a study of post-analysis software for immune sequencing data (dated by TCRdb to between 2014 and 2017). With respect to the entire study: Recorded disease courses included relapsing-remitting, secondary progressive and progressive-relapsing multiple sclerosis, with some patients lacking subtype annotation. The patient repertoires were set against eleven to twelve previously published healthy control repertoires from donors whose ages ranged from roughly 6 to 25 years. A subset of samples was prepared in parallel using single-end sample barcoding, then pooled and co-amplified after Illumina adapter ligation. Study-wide findings and limitations: Compared with controls, multiple sclerosis patients had significantly lower normalized Chao1 diversity, a finding suggesting substantial peripheral T-cell clonal expansion. Direct clustering with F measure showed strong co-clustering of samples prepared in the same batch, prompting a batch-effect correction. Significantly higher frequencies in patients than in controls were found for roughly 5 TRBV segments, including TRBV5-6, TRBV5-1 and TRBV20-1. The multiple sclerosis patient group was slightly younger than the control group.

Receptor amplification or capture employed PCR. The data were produced on an Illumina HiSeq 2500. To reduce PCR and sequencing biases, unique molecular identifiers were built into the TCR beta cDNA libraries. Per 1 to 10 million input T cells, roughly 0.5 million cDNA molecules were obtained, such that each molecule approximated one T cell. The patient libraries were prepared and sequenced with the same protocol used for the earlier healthy control dataset. Samples belonging to the same batch were prepared together, multiplexed and sequenced on a shared HiSeq lane. On the authors' methods: Raw barcoded reads were processed with MIGEC, and single-read molecular identifier groups were discarded before consensus assembly and CDR3 extraction. Clonotype tables were post-analysed with VDJtools, normalizing diversity by down-sampling all datasets to the smallest sample size. To correct batch-related cross-sample contamination, repertoire overlap clustering matched CDR3 amino acid sequences but not nucleotide sequences. Through fastp at Q25 and MiXCR, TCRdb rebuilt clones from the public reads, retaining in-frame beta chains. Rows are combined by CDR3 protein, so each entry shows the most common genes and DNA. For this entry, the V and J calls and clone size follow TCRdb and not the study's own pipeline. Across this sample there are around 440,000 distinct CDR3 sequences, with around 40% seen only once. Around 10% of the sample lies in the top ten.

To demonstrate the VDJtools post-analysis software, the study profiled TCR beta repertoires from the peripheral blood of approximately twelve young patients with multiple sclerosis. The patients with multiple sclerosis were children and adolescents between about 6 and 17 years of age. The TCR originated in a girl under 18 with multiple sclerosis. The chain joins TRBV25-1 to TRBJ2-7; a tentative D call is TRBD2 (5 bases match). The DNA end favors TRBJ2-5, so the J call may be wrong. Sample: blood. For the CDR3, the sequence is CASSEGLRGETQYF. The base sequence is TGTGCCAGCAGTGAAGGGCTCCGGGGAGAGACCCAGTACTTC.